One and the same sample provided the 2 T cell receptor beta chains below, sequenced in a study of blood T cell repertoires in COVID-19. Measured with immunoSEQ multiplex PCR; TCRdb has only the in-frame clones, and not every one. The top ten hold roughly 1.6% of the sample, which has over 250,000 clones, approximately 87% seen once. Input material: peripheral blood. The receptors derive from a woman aged 40 to 55 who had recovered from COVID-19.

This sequence joins TRBV5-1 and TRBJ1-2; 9 nucleotides line up with TRBD1. This CDR3 has 14 residues. Germline-derived CDR1 and CDR2 are SGHRS and YFSETQ. The V gene end was trimmed by 2 bases and the J gene end by 6 bases; junction bases not matched to a gene: 5. CDR3 DNA sequence: TGCGCCAGCAGCTTCCGGGACAGGGTCGATGGCTACACCTTC. Encoded protein: CASSFRDRVDGYTF.

Here the CDR3 reads CASSKQAGVTYNEQFF. CDR3 in DNA: TGTGCCAGCAGCAAACAAGCGGGGGTGACATACAATGAGCAGTTCTTC. The chain employs TRBV7-2 and TRBJ2-1; 8 bases map to TRBD2. The CDR3 loop spans 16 amino acids. The J segment lost 4 bases and the V segment lost 5 bases, leaving 10 bases of the junction unmatched. Germline values: CDR1 SGHTA, CDR2 FQGNSA.